This TCR beta chain was captured in a study of blood T cell repertoires in COVID-19. Study information: Italy, Spain and the United States were the sources of the convalescent and acute COVID-19 samples.

The CDR3 runs to 16 residues. After removal of 4 bases from V and 7 bases from J, the junction contained 8 bases not matched to a gene. Germline lookup yields CDR1 MGHRA and CDR2 YSYEKL. This table comes from immunoSEQ multiplex PCR, and its TCRdb copy is limited to in-frame clones, with some not included. The sample comprises some 150,000 clones, around 86% of which are singletons, and roughly 7% rests with the top ten. The sequenced sample was peripheral blood. The chain uses TRBV4-1 and TRBJ1-5, with 12 bases matching TRBD1. The sequence derives from a woman older than 75 in a cohort sampled during active or convalescent COVID-19. The CDR3 here is CASSLDGTGGQQPQHF. Here the CDR3 DNA reads TGCGCCAGCAGCCTTGATGGGACAGGGGGCCAACAGCCCCAGCATTTT.